This T cell receptor beta chain was sequenced during a study of blood T cell repertoires in COVID-19. About the research overall: PBMCs, B-cell-depleted T cells, or T cells were the source of the cDNA or gDNA that made up the material.

The CDR3 totals 15 residues. Per the germline V gene, CDR1 is MNHEY and CDR2 is SVGAGI. With 5 bases removed from V and 7 bases from J, the gap between germline ends came to 18 bases. The protocol was immunoSEQ multiplex PCR, while the TCRdb copy is restricted to in-frame clones and leaves out a portion. This sample has approximately 210,000 clones, with around 81% found just once. This clone has only a few counts. Source material: PBMCs or T cells enriched from blood (not recorded which). This TCR was sampled from a man aged 30 to 39 with acute COVID-19. The chain joins TRBV6-5 to TRBJ2-1, with a tentative D call TRBD2 (7 bases). The CDR3 DNA sequence: TGTGCCAGCAGTACCCCGGGGGGCCGGGGGAATGAGCAGTTCTTC. This encodes CASSTPGGRGNEQFF.